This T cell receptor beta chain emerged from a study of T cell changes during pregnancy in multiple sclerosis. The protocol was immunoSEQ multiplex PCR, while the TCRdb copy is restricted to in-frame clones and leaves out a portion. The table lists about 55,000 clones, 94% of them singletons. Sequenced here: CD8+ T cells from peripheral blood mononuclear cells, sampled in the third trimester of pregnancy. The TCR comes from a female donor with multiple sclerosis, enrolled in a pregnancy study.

CDR3 loop: CASSLEGEGLWSQYF. The CDR3 DNA sequence: TGTGCCAGCAGCTTGGAGGGGGAGGGCCTTTGGTCCCAGTACTTC. The V call is TRBV5-6, the J call TRBJ2-5; D is possibly TRBD2 (7 bases). This CDR3 has 15 amino acids. The germline V and J ends were trimmed by 0 bases and 9 bases, with 18 bases remaining between them. Germline CDR1 is SGHDT and CDR2 is YYEEEE. Variable domain in full (rest from reference TRBV5-6 and TRBJ2-5): DAGVTQSPTHLIKTRGQQVTLRCSPKSGHDTVSWYQQALGQGPQFIFQYYEEEERQRGNFPDRFSGHQFPNYSSELNVNALLLGDSALYLCASSLEGEGLWSQYFGPGTRLLVL.